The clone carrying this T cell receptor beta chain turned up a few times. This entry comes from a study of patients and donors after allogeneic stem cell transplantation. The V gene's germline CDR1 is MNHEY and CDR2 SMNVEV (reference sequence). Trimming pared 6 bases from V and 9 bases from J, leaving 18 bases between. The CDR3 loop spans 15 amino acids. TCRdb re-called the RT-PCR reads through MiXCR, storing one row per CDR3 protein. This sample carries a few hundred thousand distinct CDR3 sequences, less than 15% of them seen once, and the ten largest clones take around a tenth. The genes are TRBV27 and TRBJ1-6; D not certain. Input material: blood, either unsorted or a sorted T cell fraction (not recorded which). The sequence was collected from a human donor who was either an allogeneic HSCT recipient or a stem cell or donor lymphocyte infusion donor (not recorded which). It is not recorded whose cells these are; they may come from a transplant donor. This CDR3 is CASRKGSAIFSPLHF. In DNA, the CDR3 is TGTGCCAGCAGAAAAGGGTCGGCAATTTTTTCACCCCTCCACTTT.